This record concerns one TCR beta chain sequence. Trimming left V 7 bases short and J 2 bases short, with 12 bases between. The CDR3 contains 14 residues. Germline V CDR1 and CDR2: SNHLY, FYNNEI. These data are taken from a study of CD8 T cells in Susac syndrome. The RNA input was 0.5 to 1 ug, and it was reverse transcribed with random hexamers. MiXCR, run by TCRdb on the immunoSEQ multiplex PCR reads, gives a single entry per CDR3 protein. This table holds approximately 280,000 distinct CDR3 sequences, roughly 85% found once. TEMRA cells were FACS-enriched, unlike CD8+ and CD4+ T cells, which were negatively isolated.

This TCR was recovered from a human donor with multiple sclerosis. Sequences were obtained from CD8+ T cells from PBMCs. The chain recombines TRBV2 with TRBJ1-5; tentatively, D is TRBD1 (6 bases). CDR3 DNA: TGTGCCAGCAAAGGGGGAGAGGGCAATCAGCCCCAGCATTTT. Protein sequence: CASKGGEGNQPQHF.